These T cell receptor beta chains were read from a single sample in a study of long-term antiretroviral therapy in people with HIV. Using immunoSEQ multiplex PCR, the repertoire was profiled, and TCRdb retains in-frame clones only, with some absent. The data hold roughly 19,000 clones, with less than 85% observed a single time. The sequenced sample was unsorted PBMCs, obtained less than 2.5 years after starting antiretroviral therapy. Receptors were obtained from a man aged 35 to 55 with HIV. Each CDR3 is given with its conserved first and last residue. Each record gives: V gene, clone size, J gene, D gene, CDR3 DNA, CDR3 protein. A D gene is named only where the DNA matches it firmly. Clone size is not always given. Where it is, it says once, few, many or a class for expanded clones.

>TRBV12-2|NA|TRBJ2-7|NA
NA
CASRHRVATGSSYEQYF
>TRBV29-1|few|TRBJ2-7|TRBD1
TGCAGCGTTGAAGCGGACAGGAACGAGCAGTACTTC
CSVEADRNEQYF
>TRBV6-1|large|TRBJ2-3|NA
TGTGCCAGCAGTGTACTAGGGGGGACAGATACGCAGTATTTT
CASSVLGGTDTQYF
>TRBV28|once|TRBJ2-7|NA
TGTGCCAGCAGCCGTCTAGACAGGCAATCCTACGAGCAGTACTTC
CASSRLDRQSYEQYF
>TRBV5-1|NA|TRBJ1-5|NA
TGCGCCAGCAGCTTGGGTAGCAATCAGCCCCAGCATTTT
CASSLGSNQPQHF
>TRBV2|NA|TRBJ2-3|NA
TGTGCCAGCGTCTTAGACCTAAGCACAGATACGCAGTATTTT
CASVLDLSTDTQYF
>TRBV6-5|NA|TRBJ1-1|NA
TGTGCCAGCAGTTACTCGTGGCCGGGGGATGCTTTCTTT
CASSYSWPGDAFF
>TRBV9|NA|TRBJ2-5|NA
TGTGCCAGCAGCGTAGGGGGCAGGGACTTGCAAGAGACCCAGTACTTC
CASSVGGRDLQETQYF
>TRBV7-7|NA|TRBJ2-7|NA
TGTGCCAGCAGCTTAGGTCTTGATCGGGAGCAGTACTTC
CASSLGLDREQYF
>TRBV5-1|NA|TRBJ2-1|TRBD2
TGCGCCAGCAGCTCGGGACTAGCGGGAGTCAATGAGCAGTTCTTC
CASSSGLAGVNEQFF
>TRBV18|NA|TRBJ2-1|TRBD2
TGTGCCAGCTCACCGGCGTGGCTAGCGGGGAGCTACAATGAGCAGTTCTTC
CASSPAWLAGSYNEQFF
>TRBV7-9|NA|TRBJ1-1|NA
TGTGCCAGCAGCTTCGCAATCCGTTCTGAAGCTTTCTTT
CASSFAIRSEAFF
>TRBV7-6|NA|TRBJ2-5|NA
TGTGCCAGCAGCTTACCGGACAGAGATCAAGAGACCCAGTACTTC
CASSLPDRDQETQYF
>TRBV28|NA|TRBJ2-1|NA
TGTGCCAGCAGTTCACCAGGGAATCCGGGCCAAAGGAATGAGCAGTTCTTC
CASSSPGNPGQRNEQFF
>TRBV7-9|NA|TRBJ2-1|NA
TGTGCCAGCAGCCCTAGATCCTACAATGAGCAGTTCTTC
CASSPRSYNEQFF